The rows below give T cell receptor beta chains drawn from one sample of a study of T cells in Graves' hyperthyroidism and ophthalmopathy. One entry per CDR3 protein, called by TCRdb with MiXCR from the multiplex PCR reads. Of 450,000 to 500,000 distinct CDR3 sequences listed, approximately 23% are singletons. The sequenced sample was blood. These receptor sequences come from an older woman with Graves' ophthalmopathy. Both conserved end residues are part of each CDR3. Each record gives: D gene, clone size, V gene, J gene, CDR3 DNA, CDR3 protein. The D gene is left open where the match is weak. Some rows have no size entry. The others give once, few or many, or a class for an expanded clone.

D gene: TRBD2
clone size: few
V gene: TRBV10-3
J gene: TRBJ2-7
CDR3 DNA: TGTGCCATTGGACTAGCGGGAGGGCCGGGGTACGAGCAGTACTTC
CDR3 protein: CAIGLAGGPGYEQYF

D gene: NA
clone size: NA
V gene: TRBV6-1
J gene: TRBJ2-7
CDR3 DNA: TGTGCCAGGAGGGGTTTGGTCCCTGCCTACGAGCAGTACTTC
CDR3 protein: CARRGLVPAYEQYF

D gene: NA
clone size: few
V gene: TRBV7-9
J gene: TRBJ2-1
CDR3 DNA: TGTGCCAGCAGCCCAACTAGTCCCAATGAGCAGTTCTTC
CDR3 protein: CASSPTSPNEQFF

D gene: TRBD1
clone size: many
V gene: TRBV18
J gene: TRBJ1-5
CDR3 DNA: TGTGCCAGCTCACAGGGGGCTATGAGTCAGCCCCAGCATTTT
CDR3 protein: CASSQGAMSQPQHF

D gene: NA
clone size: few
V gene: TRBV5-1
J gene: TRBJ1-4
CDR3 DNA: TGCGCCAGCAGCATCGGGACGGCCGCAACTAATGAAAAACTGTTTTTT
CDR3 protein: CASSIGTAATNEKLFF

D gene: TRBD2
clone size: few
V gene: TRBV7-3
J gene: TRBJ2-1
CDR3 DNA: TGTGCCAGCAGCTGGAGTAGCGGGAGGGACAATGAGCAGTTCTTC
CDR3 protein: CASSWSSGRDNEQFF

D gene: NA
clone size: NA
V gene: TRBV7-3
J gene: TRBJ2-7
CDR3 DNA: TGTGCCAGCAGCTTAGGGGGGGCCTCGGGGAGGCACGAGCAGTACTTC
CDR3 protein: CASSLGGASGRHEQYF

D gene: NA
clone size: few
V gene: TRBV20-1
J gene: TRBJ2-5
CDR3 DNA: TGCAGTGCTAGCAGGACGGTAGTTAAAGAGACCCAGTACTTC
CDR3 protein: CSASRTVVKETQYF

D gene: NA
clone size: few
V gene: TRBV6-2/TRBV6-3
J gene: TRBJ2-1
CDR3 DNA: TGTGCCAGCCGTAAGACTAGTTCGGGCAATGAGCAGTTCTTC
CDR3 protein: CASRKTSSGNEQFF

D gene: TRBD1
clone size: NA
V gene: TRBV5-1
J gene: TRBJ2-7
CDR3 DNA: TGCGCCAGCAGCTTGGAAGGGACAGGGGACCACGAGCAGTACTTC
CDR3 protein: CASSLEGTGDHEQYF

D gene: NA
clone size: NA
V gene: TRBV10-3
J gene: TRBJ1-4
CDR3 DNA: TGTGCCATCAGTGAGTCGTCTGCTGAAAAACTGTTTTTT
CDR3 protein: CAISESSAEKLFF

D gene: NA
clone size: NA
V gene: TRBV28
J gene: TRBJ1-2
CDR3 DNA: TGTGCCAGCGGAAGGACTCGGGACTATGGCTACACCTTC
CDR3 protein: CASGRTRDYGYTF

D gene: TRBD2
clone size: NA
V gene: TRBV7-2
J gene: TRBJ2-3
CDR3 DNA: TGCGCCAGCAGCCTACTAGCGGGCACAGATACGCAGTATTTT
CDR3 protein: CASSLLAGTDTQYF